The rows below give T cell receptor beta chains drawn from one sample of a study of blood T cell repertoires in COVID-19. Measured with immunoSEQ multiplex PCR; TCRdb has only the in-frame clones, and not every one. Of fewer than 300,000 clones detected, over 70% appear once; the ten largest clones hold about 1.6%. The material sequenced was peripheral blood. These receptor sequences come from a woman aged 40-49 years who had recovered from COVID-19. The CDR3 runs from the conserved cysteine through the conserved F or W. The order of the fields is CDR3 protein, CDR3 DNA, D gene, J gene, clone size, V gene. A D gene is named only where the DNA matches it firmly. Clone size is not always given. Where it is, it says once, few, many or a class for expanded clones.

CDR3 protein: CASTSGGRNTQYF
CDR3 DNA: TGTGCCTCAACTAGCGGGGGGAGGAATACGCAGTATTTT
D gene: TRBD2
J gene: TRBJ2-3
clone size: .
V gene: TRBV19

CDR3 protein: CASSFMAGGDTIYF
CDR3 DNA: TGTGCCAGCAGCTTTATGGCAGGGGGAGACACCATATATTTT
D gene: TRBD1
J gene: TRBJ1-3
clone size: .
V gene: TRBV11-2

CDR3 protein: CASRTGTGPYEQYF
CDR3 DNA: TGTGCCAGTAGGACCGGGACAGGGCCCTACGAGCAGTACTTC
D gene: TRBD1
J gene: TRBJ2-7
clone size: .
V gene: TRBV19

CDR3 protein: CASSDSQGENQPQHF
CDR3 DNA: TGTGCCAGCAGTGATTCCCAGGGGGAAAATCAGCCCCAGCATTTT
D gene: TRBD1
J gene: TRBJ1-5
clone size: .
V gene: TRBV2

CDR3 protein: CASSAGPWEGYTF
CDR3 DNA: TGTGCCAGCAGCGCGGGACCTTGGGAAGGCTACACCTTC
D gene: .
J gene: TRBJ1-2
clone size: once
V gene: TRBV7-9

CDR3 protein: CASSSTEAGDTQYF
CDR3 DNA: TGTGCCAGCAGCTCAACTGAAGCGGGCGATACGCAGTATTTT
D gene: .
J gene: TRBJ2-3
clone size: .
V gene: TRBV5-4

CDR3 protein: CASSLPGLAVELFF
CDR3 DNA: TGTGCCAGCAGCTTACCCGGACTAGCGGTGGAGCTGTTTTTT
D gene: TRBD2
J gene: TRBJ2-2
clone size: .
V gene: TRBV7-9

CDR3 protein: CASSRTGTSTDTQYF
CDR3 DNA: TGCGCCAGCAGTCGGACAGGGACTAGCACAGATACGCAGTATTTT
D gene: TRBD1
J gene: TRBJ2-3
clone size: .
V gene: TRBV4-1

CDR3 protein: CASSLGPGSGNTIYF
CDR3 DNA: TGTGCCAGCAGCTTGGGGCCAGGCTCTGGAAACACCATATATTTT
D gene: .
J gene: TRBJ1-3
clone size: .
V gene: TRBV5-6

CDR3 protein: CASSSMGLGSYEQYF
CDR3 DNA: TGTGCCAGCAGTTCCATGGGTCTCGGGTCCTACGAGCAGTACTTC
D gene: .
J gene: TRBJ2-7
clone size: .
V gene: TRBV7-2

CDR3 protein: CASSAGTGLEQYF
CDR3 DNA: TGTGCCAGCAGCGCCGGGACAGGACTCGAGCAGTACTTC
D gene: TRBD1
J gene: TRBJ2-7
clone size: .
V gene: TRBV7-9

CDR3 protein: CASSGTGGRQPQHF
CDR3 DNA: TGTGCCAGCAGTGGGACAGGGGGTCGGCAGCCCCAGCATTTT
D gene: TRBD1
J gene: TRBJ1-5
clone size: .
V gene: TRBV2

CDR3 protein: CASSLSPGSYGYTF
CDR3 DNA: TGTGCCAGCAGTTTATCGCCAGGGTCATATGGCTACACCTTC
D gene: .
J gene: TRBJ1-2
clone size: .
V gene: TRBV27

CDR3 protein: CASSLALDGEDYGYTF
CDR3 DNA: TGTGCCAGCAGCTTAGCGCTGGACGGGGAAGACTATGGCTACACCTTC
D gene: .
J gene: TRBJ1-2
clone size: .
V gene: TRBV7-9

CDR3 protein: CASSDRGTSDEQFF
CDR3 DNA: TGTGCCAGCAGTGACCGCGGGACTAGCGATGAGCAGTTCTTC
D gene: TRBD2
J gene: TRBJ2-1
clone size: .
V gene: TRBV6-4

CDR3 protein: CASSPTPGTGRYGYTF
CDR3 DNA: TGTGCCAGCAGCCCGACGCCCGGGACAGGGAGGTATGGCTACACCTTC
D gene: TRBD1
J gene: TRBJ1-2
clone size: .
V gene: TRBV11-2

CDR3 protein: CASPLGRPATPQHF
CDR3 DNA: TGTGCAAGCCCATTGGGGCGGCCAGCGACGCCCCAGCATTTT
D gene: .
J gene: TRBJ1-5
clone size: .
V gene: TRBV12-2

CDR3 protein: CASSPNRGRAYGYTF
CDR3 DNA: TGCGCCAGCAGTCCGAACAGGGGGCGGGCCTATGGCTACACCTTC
D gene: TRBD1
J gene: TRBJ1-2
clone size: few
V gene: TRBV10-2

CDR3 protein: CASSQDRRYNSPLHF
CDR3 DNA: TGTGCCAGCAGCCAAGATCGCCGGTATAATTCACCCCTCCACTTT
D gene: .
J gene: TRBJ1-6
clone size: .
V gene: TRBV3-1/TRBV3-2

CDR3 protein: CASRWGGTDTQYF
CDR3 DNA: TGTGCCAGTAGGTGGGGGGGCACAGATACGCAGTATTTT
D gene: .
J gene: TRBJ2-3
clone size: once
V gene: TRBV19

CDR3 protein: CASSLAKAGGLEQYF
CDR3 DNA: TGTGCCAGCAGCTTGGCCAAGGCAGGGGGTCTTGAGCAGTACTTC
D gene: TRBD1
J gene: TRBJ2-7
clone size: few
V gene: TRBV5-4

CDR3 protein: CASSLDSGDEQFF
CDR3 DNA: TGTGCCAGCAGCTTAGACTCCGGGGATGAGCAGTTCTTC
D gene: .
J gene: TRBJ2-1
clone size: .
V gene: TRBV11-2

CDR3 protein: CASSTPFTTAGYGYTF
CDR3 DNA: TGTGCCAGTAGTACCCCTTTTACAACGGCAGGCTATGGCTACACCTTC
D gene: .
J gene: TRBJ1-2
clone size: .
V gene: TRBV19

CDR3 protein: CASSPTGPNYGYTF
CDR3 DNA: TGCGCCAGCAGCCCGACGGGTCCTAACTATGGCTACACCTTC
D gene: .
J gene: TRBJ1-2
clone size: .
V gene: TRBV5-1

CDR3 protein: CASSVSSAQETQYF
CDR3 DNA: TGTGCCAGCAGCGTAAGCAGCGCGCAAGAGACCCAGTACTTC
D gene: .
J gene: TRBJ2-5
clone size: few
V gene: TRBV9

CDR3 protein: CASSPALGASGANVLTF
CDR3 DNA: TGTGCCAGCAGCCCCGCTCTGGGGGCCTCTGGGGCCAACGTCCTGACTTTC
D gene: .
J gene: TRBJ2-6
clone size: .
V gene: TRBV9

CDR3 protein: CAISEDRLNEKLFF
CDR3 DNA: TGTGCCATCAGTGAGGACAGACTTAATGAAAAACTGTTTTTT
D gene: .
J gene: TRBJ1-4
clone size: .
V gene: TRBV10-3

CDR3 protein: CASTRGRMNTEAFF
CDR3 DNA: TGTGCCAGCACCCGAGGTAGGATGAACACTGAAGCTTTCTTT
D gene: .
J gene: TRBJ1-1
clone size: .
V gene: TRBV6-5

CDR3 protein: CASRTQGGNEQFF
CDR3 DNA: TGTGCCAGCAGGACACAGGGGGGGAATGAGCAGTTCTTC
D gene: .
J gene: TRBJ2-1
clone size: .
V gene: TRBV6-6

CDR3 protein: CASSLLSRYQPQHF
CDR3 DNA: TGTGCCAGCAGTTTATTATCACGGTATCAGCCCCAGCATTTT
D gene: .
J gene: TRBJ1-5
clone size: .
V gene: TRBV28

CDR3 protein: CASSRDRWRADTQYF
CDR3 DNA: TGTGCCAGCAGCAGGGACAGGTGGAGGGCAGATACGCAGTATTTT
D gene: TRBD1
J gene: TRBJ2-3
clone size: .
V gene: TRBV5-4

CDR3 protein: CASSPRARGTDTQYF
CDR3 DNA: TGCGCCAGCAGCCCAAGAGCTAGGGGGACAGATACGCAGTATTTT
D gene: .
J gene: TRBJ2-3
clone size: .
V gene: TRBV4-3

CDR3 protein: CASSYGKGATRPPLHF
CDR3 DNA: TGTGCCAGCAGTTACGGGAAGGGGGCCACCAGGCCACCCCTCCACTTT
D gene: TRBD1
J gene: TRBJ1-6
clone size: .
V gene: TRBV6-5

CDR3 protein: CASSFPGADTQYF
CDR3 DNA: TGCGCCAGCAGCTTCCCAGGGGCAGATACGCAGTATTTT
D gene: .
J gene: TRBJ2-3
clone size: .
V gene: TRBV5-1

CDR3 protein: CASSHRGAANEKLFF
CDR3 DNA: TGTGCCAGCAGCCATCGGGGAGCCGCCAATGAAAAACTGTTTTTT
D gene: .
J gene: TRBJ1-4
clone size: .
V gene: TRBV3-1/TRBV3-2

CDR3 protein: CAISSGGKDTQYF
CDR3 DNA: TGTGCCATTTCTAGCGGGGGGAAAGATACGCAGTATTTT
D gene: TRBD2
J gene: TRBJ2-3
clone size: .
V gene: TRBV6-5

CDR3 protein: CASSLRLAGAADTQYF
CDR3 DNA: TGTGCCAGCTCACTTCGTCTAGCGGGGGCGGCAGATACGCAGTATTTT
D gene: TRBD2
J gene: TRBJ2-3
clone size: .
V gene: TRBV18

CDR3 protein: CASSIRWGDSSPLHF
CDR3 DNA: TGTGCCAGCAGCATACGCTGGGGAGATAGTTCACCCCTCCACTTT
D gene: .
J gene: TRBJ1-6
clone size: .
V gene: TRBV11-2

CDR3 protein: CASRTGTALYEQYF
CDR3 DNA: TGTGCCAGCAGGACCGGGACAGCGCTCTACGAGCAGTACTTC
D gene: TRBD1
J gene: TRBJ2-7
clone size: .
V gene: TRBV2

CDR3 protein: CASSRLVGTDTQYF
CDR3 DNA: TGTGCCAGCAGCCGACTAGTGGGCACAGATACGCAGTATTTT
D gene: .
J gene: TRBJ2-3
clone size: .
V gene: TRBV5-4

CDR3 protein: CASSLSSATNEKLFF
CDR3 DNA: TGTGCCAGCAGCTTGTCCTCGGCAACTAATGAAAAACTGTTTTTT
D gene: .
J gene: TRBJ1-4
clone size: .
V gene: TRBV5-5